The TCR beta chain under discussion was sequenced for a study of cytomegalovirus exposure and HLA in healthy donors (TCRdb year 2017). Broadly, across the study: An earlier analysis of 587 of the donors reported 250 to 300 Gb of sequence data and 117 million unique TCR beta sequences from 150 million to 200 million T cells. High-throughput TCR immunosequencing, statistical association of individual TCRs with disease status, and machine learning were combined to predict cytomegalovirus infection status. The study aimed to test whether signatures of past pathogen exposure could be identified by cataloging public T cell receptors. Typing coverage differed by locus: A, B, C, DRB1 and DQB1 were typed in about 620-630 donors, DQA1 in about 500, DPA1 in some 610, and DPB1 in 450 to 490. To study patterns of TCR occurrence, a later analysis re-analyzed previously published TCR beta repertoires from under 750 donors and added high-resolution HLA genotyping. Of the roughly 390 genotyped donors, about 80% fell in the genetic ancestry cluster associated with self-reported Caucasian donors. HLA typing covered class I and class II loci at four-digit resolution. All discovery cohort repertoires had been generated on a single sequencing platform. Among some 400 genotyped donors of the cohort, an average of about 240,000 unique TCR beta nucleotide sequences were sequenced per donor, around 20% of them non-productive. About five DR-DQ haplotypes were treated as single units for association and clustering because of strong linkage in the cohort. In the later analysis, no new phenotypic data were used to find candidate immune exposures; instead, reliance was placed on TCR beta sequences and their occurrence across donors. Approximately 310 gigabases of sequencing data and roughly 80 million unique TCR sequences made up an early release that covered approximately 620 HLA-typed donors. Along with the roughly 670-subject first cohort, a separate validation cohort of roughly 110 different subjects was used. To decide whether each TCR beta V gene segment behaved as functional or pseudogenic, an earlier analysis of fewer than 750 of the donors relied on high-throughput TCR beta sequencing. The study used immunosequencing to profile the T cell repertoires of hundreds of subjects and linked those repertoires to cytomegalovirus serostatus. Donor age, sex, ethnicity and CMV serostatus were compiled alongside the repertoire data. A later genetic analysis used genome-wide SNP genotypes for about 55% of the 666 donors, treating that subset as a discovery cohort.

The cohort was made up of approximately 670 healthy bone marrow donors. At the time of sampling, all cohort members were nominally healthy, though unrecorded immune exposures were likely present. The donor was CMV seropositive and belonged to the group of a few hundred seropositive cohort members. A peripheral blood sample was collected from each donor, and TCR beta sequencing was performed on peripheral blood mononuclear cells. Genomic DNA extraction from the blood cell samples was performed with the Qiagen DNeasy Blood Extraction Kit. Library preparation used the immunoSEQ multiplex PCR assay. For the multiplex PCR, a mixture combining 60 forward primers for TCR Vbeta segments and 13 reverse primers for TCR Jbeta segments was used. The CDR3 region of rearranged TCR beta genes was amplified from genomic DNA with a multiplex PCR assay. The amplified TCR beta libraries were sequenced on the Illumina HiSeq System as 87-base-pair reads. Turning to the authors' computational methods: Across the 670 or so repertoires, a later analysis counted about 81 million unique TCR beta chains, some 11 million of which were shared by at least two donors. To remove PCR and sequencing errors, raw reads were error-corrected and collapsed into unique sequences using a nearest-neighbor algorithm that merged closely related sequences. V, D and J gene segments were assigned by aligning CDR3 sequences to IMGT reference sequences. For a sequence to be retained, a match of at least six nucleotides was required to both a V gene segment and a J gene segment. A rearrangement counted as productive if the CDR3 had no stop codons and remained in frame with V and J, and every other rearrangement counted as non-productive. CDR3 was defined according to IMGT convention as the region running from the second conserved V-encoded cysteine to the conserved J-encoded phenylalanine. The earlier analysis of about 590 of the donors excluded sequences that lacked an unambiguous match to a single V gene segment. In an earlier analysis of a few hundred of the donors, V segments were called functional above 56.7% productive rearrangements and were called segregating when the between-donor standard deviation exceeded 5%. To diagnose cytomegalovirus status from the catalog of TCR beta chain sequences, a statistical classification framework was built. In a later analysis, TCR nucleotide sequences were compared against IMGT/GENE-DB human TR gene sequences so that V and J genes could be assigned. A later analysis assigned CDR3 sequences and most-parsimonious VDJ recombination scenarios with the TCRdist pipeline. In a later analysis, each TCR beta chain was defined by its CDR3 amino acid sequence together with its V-gene family, and reads lacking a unique V-gene family were excluded. To address suspected cross-contamination and a sequencing artifact, a later analysis removed 592 highly shared, low-generation-probability nucleotide sequences. For each public chain, a later analysis derived a clonal expansion index from normalized ranks of inferred template counts within each repertoire. Generation probabilities in a later analysis came from a VDJ recombination model fitted to out-of-frame rearrangements, and those results were checked against IGoR. A later analysis scored TCR-TCR, TCR-HLA and TCR-CMV co-occurrence with hypergeometric tests, applying a repertoire-size bias correction to TCR pairs. To estimate false discovery rates, a later analysis permuted the HLA or CMV assignments 20 times. In a later analysis, co-occurring TCRs were grouped using DBSCAN, and TCRdist sequence similarity was added for clustering within HLA-allele-positive subsets. Co-occurrence clustering excluded repertoires with fewer than 30,000 or more than 120,000 public chains, plus five with anomalous nucleotide sharing. The table comes from immuneACCESS by way of TCRdb, which keeps in-frame sequences with V and J called. Part of the clones is missing from these tables; in studies checked, under half for an unresolved V gene and the rest for unknown reasons. Clone size and V and J calls were adopted from that table, with D and trimming inferred from the DNA. This sample comprises about 85,000 clones, roughly three quarters of them detected only once. Clones ranked in the top ten supply 20% to 30% of the sample.

To note about this clone: Which antigen it targets is not known. There are no base qualities to consult, and no much larger clone falls within one base.

From the cysteine through the phenylalanine, the CDR3 covers 15 amino acids. Just the 45-base CDR3 DNA is kept, in frame starting at base 1. After removal of 4 bases from V and 8 bases from J, the junction retains 7 bases not matched to a gene. CDR1 and CDR2, looked up from the germline V gene, are SGHNT and YENEEA. Overall study outcomes, separate from this receptor: For the cohort, immune exposure information was limited to CMV serostatus. About 17 rarely observed V segments, including chromosome 9 orphons, were excluded from the earlier analysis of just under 600 of the donors because counts were too low. In the study, some 160 TCR beta chains were listed as associated with cytomegalovirus. Because the 87-base-pair reads could not distinguish some IMGT-functional V segments, including TRBV6-2 and TRBV6-3, those segments were excluded. In a later analysis, HLA-associated TCR beta chains were found to be more clonally expanded and to have lower generation probabilities than equally common non-associated chains. The classifier was reported to diagnose cytomegalovirus status with high specificity and sensitivity in both the original cohort and the validation cohort. A further reported finding was that TCR beta sequences accurately predicted the HLA-A and HLA-B alleles for most subjects in the first cohort. In a later analysis, the rate of TCR association differed among HLA loci, with DRB1 alleles having the most associated TCRs and HLA-C alleles having the fewest. Most CMV-associated TCR beta chains appeared to be HLA-restricted in a later analysis, and the HLA associations seemed to be driven largely by CMV exposure. In vitro tests confirmed that a few of the cytomegalovirus-associated TCR beta chains recognize cytomegalovirus antigens. Linkage disequilibrium might explain the correlated functional status among segregating V segments, but an unknown experimental factor could not be excluded. A later genetic analysis reported fewer N-insertions in productive TCRs among donors in an Asian-associated ancestry cluster than the 666-donor mean. Strong co-occurrence of HLA alleles, especially DR and DQ, made assigning TCR associations to individual alleles difficult. Most TCR sequences were observed very rarely across donors, whereas some public TCRs were present in many individuals. In a later analysis, around 17,000 TCR beta sequences were associated with specific HLA alleles at a false discovery rate of 0.05. The authors suggested that the approach could potentially be extended to other disease states and immunological phenotypes. Broadly in line with IMGT annotations, most TCR beta V segments showed up in productive rearrangements about 87% or about 30% of the time in an earlier analysis of approximately 640 of the donors. Several of the top co-occurrence clusters appeared to be linked to parvovirus B19, influenza, CMV and Epstein-Barr virus, according to a later analysis. A cluster of highly shared sequence variants was judged likely to represent a technical artifact of the sequencing pipeline. Because HLA typing was unavailable for some donors at each locus, only the typed subset was used in association tests. The presence/absence analyses assumed that sequencing depth was roughly uniform across donors, and that assumption may not be true. An association between a missense DCLRE1C variant and V-gene and J-gene trimming of TCR beta chains was found in a later genetic analysis and replicated in an independent cohort. Only TCR beta chains were sequenced in this cohort, and the absence of alpha or paired-chain data limited detectable features.

What was sequenced was PBMCs. The rearranged chain carries TRBV11-3 and TRBJ2-1, and 11 junctional nucleotides match TRBD2. This receptor was obtained from a woman aged 50 to 65 in good health and CMV-seropositive. Here is the DNA: TGTGCCAGCAGCTCCACTAGCGGGAGATCGGATGAGCAGTTCTTC. This yields the protein CASSSTSGRSDEQFF.